The source of this T cell receptor (beta chain) is a study of blood T cell repertoires in COVID-19 (TCRdb year 2020). Regarding the complete study: Samples covering the acute and convalescent phases of COVID-19 were provided by collaborators in the United States, Italy and Spain. The material from the prospective study consisted of cDNA or gDNA derived from T cells, B-cell-depleted T cells, or PBMCs. The sample metadata nearly always contained a de-identified subject ID, COVID-19 status, age in years and sex. The samples were drawn from the first 160 participants of the ongoing ImmuneRACE study and from 950 to 1,500 subjects provided by 6 global collaborators. A freely available public database, intended as a resource for researchers studying the immune response to SARS-CoV-2, is where the repertoires were released. HLA class I and class II types, where available, came from metadata supplied by the sample provider rather than from assay-based typing. The dataset comprised deeply sampled blood TCRbeta repertoires from subjects exposed to, actively infected with, or recovered from COVID-19. Broad study findings and their caveats: Clinical and demographic metadata were provided uncurated, with the amount varying by source and participant.

At one collaborating source in Seattle, patients were enrolled during active infection and were followed longitudinally through the course of disease. Each collaborating institution followed its own protocols to collect whole blood in K2EDTA tubes. Collaborator samples were shipped for TCRbeta analysis as frozen whole blood, isolated PBMCs, or DNA extracted from either sample type. Its CDR3 holds 10 amino acids, cysteine through phenylalanine. Only the CDR3 DNA stays, 30 bases, in frame from base 1. Trimming at the junction amounts to 1 base on V and 11 bases on J, and the germline ends lie 8 bases apart. The germline V gene encodes CDR1 SQVTM and CDR2 ANQGSEA. The immunoSEQ Assay, a bias-controlled multiplex PCR, was used to amplify TCRbeta CDR3 regions from genomic DNA. The study's own analysis went as follows. Within the assay, amplification of reference gene primers was used to estimate how many nucleated cells each sample contained. To quantify the absolute abundance of each unique TCRbeta CDR3 rearrangement, sequence reads were collapsed and filtered. For each sample, productive Simpson clonality was calculated as the square root of Simpson's diversity index over productive rearrangements. In TCRdb, the immuneACCESS table is reduced to in-frame sequences with V and J assigned. These tables do not hold every clone; where another copy was compared, an unresolved V gene accounts for under half, and the others remain unexplained. V and J calls and clone size are as listed in that table; D and trimming were resolved from the DNA. The sample data list approximately 110,000 clones, and more than 70% of these were observed just once. Roughly 3.2% of the sample comes from the top ten.

This clone was seen just once. Its antigen remains unidentified. Base quality data are lacking; no much larger clone is found one base away. Recombination connected TRBV29-1 to TRBJ1-1; the D gene identity is not certain. The sequence derives from a woman of 80 years or more with COVID-19, enrolled during active disease. The sequencing input was peripheral blood. The DNA sequence is given as TGCAGCGTTGAAGGAGGGAGGGCTTTCTTT. It translates as CSVEGGRAFF.